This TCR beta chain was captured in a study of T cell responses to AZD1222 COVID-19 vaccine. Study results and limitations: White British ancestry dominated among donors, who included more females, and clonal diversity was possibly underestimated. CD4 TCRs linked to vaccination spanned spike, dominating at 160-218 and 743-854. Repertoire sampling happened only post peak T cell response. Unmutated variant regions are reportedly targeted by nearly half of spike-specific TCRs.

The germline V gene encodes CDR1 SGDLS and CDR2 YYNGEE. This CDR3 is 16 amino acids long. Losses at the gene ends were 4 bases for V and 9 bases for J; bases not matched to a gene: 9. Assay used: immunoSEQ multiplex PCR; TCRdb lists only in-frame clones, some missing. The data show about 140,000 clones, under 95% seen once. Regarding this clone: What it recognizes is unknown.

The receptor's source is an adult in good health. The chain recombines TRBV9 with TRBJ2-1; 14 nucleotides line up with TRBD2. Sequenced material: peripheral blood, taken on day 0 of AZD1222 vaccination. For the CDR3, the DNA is TGTGCCAGCAGCCCCCCCCGACTAGCGGGAGGGGGTGAGCAGTTCTTC. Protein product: CASSPPRLAGGGEQFF.